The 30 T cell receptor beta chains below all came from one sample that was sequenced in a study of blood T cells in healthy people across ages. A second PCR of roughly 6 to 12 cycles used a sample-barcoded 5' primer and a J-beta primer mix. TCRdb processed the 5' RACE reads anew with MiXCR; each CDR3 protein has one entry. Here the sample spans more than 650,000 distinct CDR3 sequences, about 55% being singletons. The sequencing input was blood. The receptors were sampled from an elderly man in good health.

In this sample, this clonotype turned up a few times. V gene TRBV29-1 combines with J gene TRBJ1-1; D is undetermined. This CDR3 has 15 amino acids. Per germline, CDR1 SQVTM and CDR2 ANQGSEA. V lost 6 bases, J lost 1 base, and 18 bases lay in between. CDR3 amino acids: CSVLRTTARNTEAFF. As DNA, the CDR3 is TGCAGCGTGTTGAGGACGACGGCCCGGAACACTGAAGCTTTCTTT. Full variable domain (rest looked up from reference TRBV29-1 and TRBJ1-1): SAVISQKPSRDICQRGTSLTIQCQVDSQVTMMFWYRQQPGQSLTLIATANQGSEATYESGFVIDKFPISRPNLTFSTLTVSNMSPEDSSIYLCSVLRTTARNTEAFFGQGTRLTVV.

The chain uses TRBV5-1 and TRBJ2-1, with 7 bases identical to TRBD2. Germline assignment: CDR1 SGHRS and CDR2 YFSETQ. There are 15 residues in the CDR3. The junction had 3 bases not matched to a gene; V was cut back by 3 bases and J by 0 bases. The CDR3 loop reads CASSCGSSSYNEQFF. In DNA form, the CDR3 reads TGCGCCAGCAGCTGCGGGAGCTCCTCCTACAATGAGCAGTTCTTC. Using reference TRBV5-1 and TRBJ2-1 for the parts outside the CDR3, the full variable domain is KAGVTQTPRYLIKTRGQQVTLSCSPISGHRSVSWYQQTPGQGLQFLFEYFSETQRNKGNFPGRFSGRQFSNSRSEMNVSTLELGDSALYLCASSCGSSSYNEQFFGPGTRLTVL.

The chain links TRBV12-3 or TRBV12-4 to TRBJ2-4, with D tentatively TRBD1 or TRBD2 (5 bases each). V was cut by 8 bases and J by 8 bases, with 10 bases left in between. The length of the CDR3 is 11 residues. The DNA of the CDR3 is TGTGCCAGCTCACTAGGGGACATTCAGTACTTC. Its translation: CASSLGDIQYF.

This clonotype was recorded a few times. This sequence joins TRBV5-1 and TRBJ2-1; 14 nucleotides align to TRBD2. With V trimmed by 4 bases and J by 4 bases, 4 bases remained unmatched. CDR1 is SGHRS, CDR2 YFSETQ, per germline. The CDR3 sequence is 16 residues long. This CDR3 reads CASSPRLAGGYNEQFF. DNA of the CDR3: TGCGCCAGCAGCCCCCGACTAGCGGGGGGGTACAATGAGCAGTTCTTC.

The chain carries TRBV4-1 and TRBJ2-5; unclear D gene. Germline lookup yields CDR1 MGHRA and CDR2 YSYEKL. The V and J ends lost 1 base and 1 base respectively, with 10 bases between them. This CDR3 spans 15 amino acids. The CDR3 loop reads CASSQATGFQETQYF. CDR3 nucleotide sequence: TGCGCCAGCAGCCAAGCGACTGGTTTCCAAGAGACCCAGTACTTC.

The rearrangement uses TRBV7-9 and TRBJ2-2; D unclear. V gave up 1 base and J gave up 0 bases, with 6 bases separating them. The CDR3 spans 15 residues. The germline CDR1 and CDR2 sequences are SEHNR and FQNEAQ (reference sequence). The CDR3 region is CASSLDLANTGELFF. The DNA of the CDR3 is TGTGCCAGCAGCTTAGACCTCGCGAACACCGGGGAGCTGTTTTTT.

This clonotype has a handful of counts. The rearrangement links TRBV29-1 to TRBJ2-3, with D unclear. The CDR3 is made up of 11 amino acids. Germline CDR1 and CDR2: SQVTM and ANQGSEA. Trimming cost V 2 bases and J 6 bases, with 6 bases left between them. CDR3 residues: CSVEPGDTQYF. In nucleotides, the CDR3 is TGCAGCGTTGAACCTGGGGATACGCAGTATTTT.

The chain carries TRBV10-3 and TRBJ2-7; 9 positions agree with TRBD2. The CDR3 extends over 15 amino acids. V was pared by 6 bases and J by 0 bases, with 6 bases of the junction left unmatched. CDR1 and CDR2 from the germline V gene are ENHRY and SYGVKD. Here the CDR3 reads CAISQTSGASYEQYF. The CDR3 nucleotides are TGTGCCATCAGCCAGACTAGCGGAGCCTCCTACGAGCAGTACTTC.

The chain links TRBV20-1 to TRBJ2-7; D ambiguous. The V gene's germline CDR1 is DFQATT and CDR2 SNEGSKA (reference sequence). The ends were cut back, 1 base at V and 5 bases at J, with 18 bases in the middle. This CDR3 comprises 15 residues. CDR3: CSARGVGLRNDEQYF. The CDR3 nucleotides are TGCAGTGCTAGAGGGGTCGGATTAAGGAACGACGAGCAGTACTTC.

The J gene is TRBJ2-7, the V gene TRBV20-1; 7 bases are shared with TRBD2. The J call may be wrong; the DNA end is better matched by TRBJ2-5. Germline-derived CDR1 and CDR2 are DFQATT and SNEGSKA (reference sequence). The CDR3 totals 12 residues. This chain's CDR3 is CSPKSGIETQYF. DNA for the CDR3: TGCAGTCCGAAAAGCGGGATAGAGACCCAGTACTTC.

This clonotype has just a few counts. For the CDR3, the DNA is TGCAGCGTTGTTGGGGGGGACTCTGGGGCCAACGTCCTGACTTTC. It is translated as CSVVGGDSGANVLTF. This sequence joins TRBV29-1 and TRBJ2-6; the match to TRBD2 covers 7 bases. The junction had 3 bases not matched to a gene; V was cut back by 4 bases and J by 0 bases. The CDR3 spans 15 residues. Germline loops: CDR1 SQVTM, CDR2 ANQGSEA. The full variable domain, rest sourced from reference TRBV29-1 and TRBJ2-6, is SAVISQKPSRDICQRGTSLTIQCQVDSQVTMMFWYRQQPGQSLTLIATANQGSEATYESGFVIDKFPISRPNLTFSTLTVSNMSPEDSSIYLCSVVGGDSGANVLTFGAGSRLTVL.

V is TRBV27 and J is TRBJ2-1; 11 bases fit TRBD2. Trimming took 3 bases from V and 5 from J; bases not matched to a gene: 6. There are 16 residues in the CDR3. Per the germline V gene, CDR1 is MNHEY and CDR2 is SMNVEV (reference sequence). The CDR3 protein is CASSLRVSGGDNEQFF. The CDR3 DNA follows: TGTGCCAGCAGTTTGAGGGTTAGCGGGGGGGACAATGAGCAGTTCTTC.

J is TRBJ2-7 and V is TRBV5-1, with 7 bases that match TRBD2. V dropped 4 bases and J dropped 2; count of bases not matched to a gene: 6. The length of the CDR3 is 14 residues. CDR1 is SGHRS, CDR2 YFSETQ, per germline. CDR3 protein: CASSRTAGAYEQYF. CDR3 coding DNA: TGCGCCAGCAGCCGGACTGCGGGAGCCTACGAGCAGTACTTC.

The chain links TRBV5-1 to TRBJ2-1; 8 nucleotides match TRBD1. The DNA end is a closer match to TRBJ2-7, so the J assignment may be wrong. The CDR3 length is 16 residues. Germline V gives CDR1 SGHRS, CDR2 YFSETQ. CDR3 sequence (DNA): TGCGCCAGCAGCCAAGGGTCCAGGGGGCTTTACAATGAGCAGTACTTC. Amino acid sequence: CASSQGSRGLYNEQYF.

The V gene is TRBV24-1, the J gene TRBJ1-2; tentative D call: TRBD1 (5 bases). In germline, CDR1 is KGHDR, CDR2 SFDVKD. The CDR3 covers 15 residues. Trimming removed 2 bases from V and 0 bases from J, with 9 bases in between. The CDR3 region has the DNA TGTGCCACCAGTGATTCCCGGACAACTAACTATGGCTACACCTTC. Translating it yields CATSDSRTTNYGYTF.

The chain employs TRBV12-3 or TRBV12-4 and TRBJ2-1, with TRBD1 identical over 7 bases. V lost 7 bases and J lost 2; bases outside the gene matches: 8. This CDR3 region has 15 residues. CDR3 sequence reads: CASTRGQETYNEQFF. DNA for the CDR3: TGTGCCAGCACCCGAGGACAGGAGACCTACAATGAGCAGTTCTTC.

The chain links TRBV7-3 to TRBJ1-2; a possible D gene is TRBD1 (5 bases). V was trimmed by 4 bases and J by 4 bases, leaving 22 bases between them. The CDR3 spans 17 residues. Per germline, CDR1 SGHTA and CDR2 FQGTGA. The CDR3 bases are TGTGCCAGCAGCTCAAAATGGTGGGCTCAGGGAAGCTATGGCTACACCTTC. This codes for CASSSKWWAQGSYGYTF.

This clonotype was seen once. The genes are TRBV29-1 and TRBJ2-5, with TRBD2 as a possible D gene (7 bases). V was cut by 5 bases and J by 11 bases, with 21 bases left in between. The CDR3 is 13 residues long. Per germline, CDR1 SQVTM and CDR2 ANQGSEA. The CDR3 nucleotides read TGCAGCGTTAGGGAGGGGGGCCGTGGGGAGCAGTACTTC. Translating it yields CSVREGGRGEQYF.

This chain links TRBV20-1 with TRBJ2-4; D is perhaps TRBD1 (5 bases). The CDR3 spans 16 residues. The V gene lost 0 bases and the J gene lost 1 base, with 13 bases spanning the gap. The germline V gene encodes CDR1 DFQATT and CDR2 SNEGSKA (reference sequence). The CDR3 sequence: CSARDFSGLAKNIQYF. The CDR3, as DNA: TGCAGTGCTAGAGATTTTTCAGGGTTGGCCAAAAACATTCAGTACTTC.

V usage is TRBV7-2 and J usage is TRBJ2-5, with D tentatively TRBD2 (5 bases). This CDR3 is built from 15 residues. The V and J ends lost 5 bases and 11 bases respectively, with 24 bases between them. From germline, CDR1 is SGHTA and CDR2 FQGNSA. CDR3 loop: CASSPPGSGYNEQYF. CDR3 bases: TGTGCCAGCAGCCCACCGGGGTCTGGATACAATGAGCAGTACTTC.

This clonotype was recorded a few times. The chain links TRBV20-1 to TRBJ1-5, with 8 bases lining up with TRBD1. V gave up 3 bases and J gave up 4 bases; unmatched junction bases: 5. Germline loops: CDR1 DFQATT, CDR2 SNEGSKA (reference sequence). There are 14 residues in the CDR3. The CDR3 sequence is CSASITGGNQPQHF. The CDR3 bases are TGCAGTGCTAGTATCACAGGGGGGAATCAGCCCCAGCATTTT.

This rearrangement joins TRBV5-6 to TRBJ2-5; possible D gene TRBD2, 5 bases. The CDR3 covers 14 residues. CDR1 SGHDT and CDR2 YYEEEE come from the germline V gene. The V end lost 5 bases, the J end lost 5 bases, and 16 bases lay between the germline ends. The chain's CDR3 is CASRRTDTGETQYF. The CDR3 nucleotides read TGTGCCAGCAGGCGGACTGATACCGGGGAGACCCAGTACTTC.

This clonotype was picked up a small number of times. The CDR3 protein is CAISIGAEVGLEQYF. CDR3 bases: TGTGCCATCAGCATTGGGGCGGAGGTTGGCTTGGAGCAGTACTTC. This chain joins TRBV10-3 and TRBJ2-7; D may be TRBD1 or TRBD2 (5 bases each). Germline CDR1 reads ENHRY; CDR2 reads SYGVKD. V shed 6 bases and J shed 7 bases, with 22 bases lying between them. CDR3 length: 15 amino acids.

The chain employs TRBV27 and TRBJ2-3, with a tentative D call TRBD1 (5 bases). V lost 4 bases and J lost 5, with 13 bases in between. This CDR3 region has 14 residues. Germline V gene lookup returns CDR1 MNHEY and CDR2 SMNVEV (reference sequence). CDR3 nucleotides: TGTGCCAGCAGTTGGGGCCCTGGGGTAGATACGCAGTATTTT. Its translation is CASSWGPGVDTQYF.

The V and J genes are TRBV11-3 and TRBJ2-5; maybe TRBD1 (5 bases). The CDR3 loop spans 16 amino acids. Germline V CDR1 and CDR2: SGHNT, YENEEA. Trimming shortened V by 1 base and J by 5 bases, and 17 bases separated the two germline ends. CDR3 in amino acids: CASSLGGAGKGETQYF. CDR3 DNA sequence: TGTGCCAGCAGCTTAGGTGGAGCAGGGAAGGGGGAGACCCAGTACTTC.

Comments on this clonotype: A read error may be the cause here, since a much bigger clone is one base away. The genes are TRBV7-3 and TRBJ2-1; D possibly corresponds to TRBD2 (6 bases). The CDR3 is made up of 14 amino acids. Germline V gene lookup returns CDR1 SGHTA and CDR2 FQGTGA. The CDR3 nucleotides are TGTGCCAGCAGCTTACGGGACTCCTACAATGAGCGGTTCTTC. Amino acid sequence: CASSLRDSYNERFF.

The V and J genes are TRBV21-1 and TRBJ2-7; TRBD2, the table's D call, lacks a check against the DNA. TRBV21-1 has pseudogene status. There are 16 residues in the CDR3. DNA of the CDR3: TGTGCCAGCAGCCACCGCGGGGGGAGGGCCTTTTACGAGCAGTACTTC. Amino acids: CASSHRGGRAFYEQYF.

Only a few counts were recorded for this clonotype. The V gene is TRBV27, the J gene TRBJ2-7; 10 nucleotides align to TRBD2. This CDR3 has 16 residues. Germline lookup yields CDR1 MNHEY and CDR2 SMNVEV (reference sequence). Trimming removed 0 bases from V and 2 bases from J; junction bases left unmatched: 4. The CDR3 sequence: CASSLSGLADTYEQYF. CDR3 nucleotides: TGTGCCAGCAGTTTATCTGGACTAGCGGACACCTACGAGCAGTACTTC.

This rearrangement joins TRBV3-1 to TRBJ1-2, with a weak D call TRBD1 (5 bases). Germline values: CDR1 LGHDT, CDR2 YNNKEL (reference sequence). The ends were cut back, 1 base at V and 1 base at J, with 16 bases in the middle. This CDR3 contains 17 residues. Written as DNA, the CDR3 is TGTGCCAGCAGCCAAGGATTCTACGGGACCTTTAACTATGGCTACACCTTC. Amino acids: CASSQGFYGTFNYGYTF.

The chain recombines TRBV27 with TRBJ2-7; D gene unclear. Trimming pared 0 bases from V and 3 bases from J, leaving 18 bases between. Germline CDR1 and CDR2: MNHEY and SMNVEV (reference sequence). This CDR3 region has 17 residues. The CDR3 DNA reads TGTGCCAGCAGTTTATCGAGACCCCGGAACAAGAGCTACGAGCAGTACTTC. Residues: CASSLSRPRNKSYEQYF.